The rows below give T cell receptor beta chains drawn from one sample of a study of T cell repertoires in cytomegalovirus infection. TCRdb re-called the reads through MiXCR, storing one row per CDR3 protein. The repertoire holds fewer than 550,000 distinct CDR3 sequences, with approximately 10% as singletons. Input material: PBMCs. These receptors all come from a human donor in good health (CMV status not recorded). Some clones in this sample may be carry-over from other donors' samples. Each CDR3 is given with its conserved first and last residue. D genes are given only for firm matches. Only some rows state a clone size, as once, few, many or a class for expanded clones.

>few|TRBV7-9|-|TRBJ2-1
CASSSNSGTGGVHEQFF
TGTGCCAGCAGCTCCAACAGCGGGACAGGAGGGGTCCATGAGCAGTTCTTC
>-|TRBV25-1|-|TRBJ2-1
CASSELLHPNEQFF
TGTGCCAGCAGTGAACTCCTTCACCCCAATGAGCAGTTCTTC
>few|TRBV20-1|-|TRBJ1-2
CSARSGTEYGYTF
TGCAGTGCTAGATCCGGGACGGAGTATGGCTACACCTTC
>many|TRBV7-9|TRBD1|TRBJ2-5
CASSPPGGEETQYF
TGTGCCAGCAGCCCACCAGGGGGCGAAGAGACCCAGTACTTC
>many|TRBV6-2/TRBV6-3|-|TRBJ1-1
CASSYSGPPFDTEAFF
TGTGCCAGCAGTTACTCGGGGCCCCCTTTCGACACTGAAGCTTTCTTT
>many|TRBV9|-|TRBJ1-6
CASSLRQDSPLHF
TGTGCCAGCAGCCTTCGGCAAGACTCACCCCTCCACTTT
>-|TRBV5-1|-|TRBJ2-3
CASSLVGYGTDTQYF
TGCGCCAGCAGCTTGGTGGGGTATGGGACAGATACGCAGTATTTT
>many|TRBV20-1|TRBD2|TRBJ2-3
CSASRGGLRDTQYF
TGCAGTGCTAGCCGGGGGGGGTTAAGAGATACGCAGTATTTT
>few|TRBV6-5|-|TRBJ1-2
CASSYSRDGGYTF
TGTGCCAGCAGTTACTCTCGGGATGGCGGCTACACCTTC
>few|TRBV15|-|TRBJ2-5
CATSREEGPKYF
TGTGCCACCAGCAGAGAGGAGGGTCCCAAGTACTTC
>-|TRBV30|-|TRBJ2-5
CAWGTPTFQETQYF
TGTGCCTGGGGCACACCGACATTCCAAGAGACCCAGTACTTC
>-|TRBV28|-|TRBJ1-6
CASSYGNNSPLHF
TGTGCCAGCAGTTACGGGAATAATTCACCCCTCCACTTT
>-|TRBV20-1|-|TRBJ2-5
CSASMGLGRETQYF
TGCAGTGCTAGCATGGGACTGGGACGGGAGACCCAGTACTTC
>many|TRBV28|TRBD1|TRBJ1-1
CASRMDRVDTEAFF
TGTGCCAGCAGAATGGACAGGGTAGATACTGAAGCTTTCTTT
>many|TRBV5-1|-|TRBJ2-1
CASSGTIGGDEQFF
TGCGCCAGCAGCGGTACTATCGGGGGCGATGAGCAGTTCTTC
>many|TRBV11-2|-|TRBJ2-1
CASRKWGALDNEQFF
TGTGCCAGCAGGAAGTGGGGGGCCCTTGACAATGAGCAGTTCTTC
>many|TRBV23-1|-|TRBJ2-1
CASSHQAGIPSFSSSYNEQFF
TGCGCCAGCAGTCACCAAGCCGGGATCCCGTCTTTCTCGAGCTCCTACAATGAGCAGTTCTTC
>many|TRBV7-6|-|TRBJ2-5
CASSMRQETQYF
TGTGCCAGCAGCATGAGGCAAGAGACCCAGTACTTC
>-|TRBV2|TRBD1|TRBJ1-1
CASSRDRGPFEAFF
TGTGCCAGCAGTCGGGACAGGGGGCCGTTTGAAGCTTTCTTT
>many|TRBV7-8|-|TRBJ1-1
CASSLVRKAFF
TGTGCCAGCAGCTTAGTGAGGAAGGCTTTCTTT
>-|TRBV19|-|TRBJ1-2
CASSILRSGYTF
TGTGCCAGTAGTATTTTAAGGAGTGGCTACACCTTC
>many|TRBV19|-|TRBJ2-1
CASTPTYRTSYNEQFF
TGTGCCAGTACCCCCACCTATAGGACCTCTTACAATGAGCAGTTCTTC
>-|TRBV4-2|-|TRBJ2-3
CASSQIVGADTQYF
TGTGCCAGCAGCCAAATCGTAGGGGCAGATACGCAGTATTTT
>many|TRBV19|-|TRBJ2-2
CASHGRGVAAGELFF
TGTGCCAGTCATGGCAGGGGGGTGGCGGCCGGGGAGCTGTTTTTT
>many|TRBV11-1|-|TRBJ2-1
CASRLGRDFDEQFF
TGTGCCAGCAGACTAGGACGGGATTTCGATGAGCAGTTCTTC
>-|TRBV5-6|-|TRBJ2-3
CASSLMGAATQYF
TGTGCCAGCAGCTTGATGGGGGCGGCCACGCAGTATTTT
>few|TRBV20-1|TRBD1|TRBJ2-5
CSAVTGSETQYF
TGCAGTGCCGTGACAGGGTCGGAGACCCAGTACTTC
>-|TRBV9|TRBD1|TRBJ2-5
CASSVTGQGTQETQYF
TGTGCCAGCAGCGTGACTGGACAGGGGACGCAAGAGACCCAGTACTTC
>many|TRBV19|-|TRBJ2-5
CASSREIQETQYF
TGTGCCAGTAGTAGAGAGATCCAAGAGACCCAGTACTTC
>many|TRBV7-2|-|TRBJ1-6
CASSLRVDRRIHF
TGTGCCAGCAGCTTAAGGGTCGACAGGAGAATCCACTTT
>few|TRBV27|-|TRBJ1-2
CASSLLGVGGGGYTF
TGTGCCAGCAGTTTATTGGGGGTAGGAGGTGGTGGCTACACCTTC
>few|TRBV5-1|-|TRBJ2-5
CASSSGAGQETQYF
TGCGCCAGCAGCTCGGGGGCGGGACAAGAGACCCAGTACTTC
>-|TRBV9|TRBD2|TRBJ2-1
CASTPGGRAYNEQFF
TGTGCCAGCACCCCTGGGGGGAGGGCATACAATGAGCAGTTCTTC
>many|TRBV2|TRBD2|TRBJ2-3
CASSETGLAGARDTQYF
TGTGCCAGCAGTGAGACCGGACTAGCGGGGGCTAGAGATACGCAGTATTTT
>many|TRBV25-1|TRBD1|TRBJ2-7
CASSEDRGYEQYF
TGTGCCAGCAGTGAGGACAGGGGCTACGAGCAGTACTTC
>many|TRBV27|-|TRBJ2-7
CASSLSILDEQYF
TGTGCCAGCAGTTTATCGATACTGGACGAGCAGTACTTC
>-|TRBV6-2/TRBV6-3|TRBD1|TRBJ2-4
CASTNNRDREGSIQYF
TGTGCCAGCACCAATAACCGGGACAGGGAAGGAAGCATTCAGTACTTC
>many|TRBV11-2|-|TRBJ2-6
CASSFFRESSSGANVLTF
TGTGCCAGCAGCTTTTTTAGGGAATCGAGCTCTGGGGCCAACGTCCTGACTTTC
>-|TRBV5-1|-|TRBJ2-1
CASSSPRASYNEQFF
TGCGCCAGCAGCTCCCCCCGGGCATCCTACAATGAGCAGTTCTTC
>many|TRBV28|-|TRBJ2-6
CASSFVGGGINVLTF
TGTGCCAGCAGTTTTGTGGGAGGCGGGATAAACGTCCTGACTTTC
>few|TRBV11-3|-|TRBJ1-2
CASSHGQSFNYGYTF
TGTGCCAGCAGCCACGGACAGTCCTTTAACTATGGCTACACCTTC
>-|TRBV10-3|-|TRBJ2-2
CAISEPHPGSSTGELFF
TGTGCCATCAGTGAGCCCCACCCGGGGTCCTCCACCGGGGAGCTGTTTTTT
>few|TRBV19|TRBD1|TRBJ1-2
CASRTGGLGYTF
TGTGCCAGTAGGACAGGGGGCCTTGGCTACACCTTC
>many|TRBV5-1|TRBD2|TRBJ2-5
CASSLAGGSDSRETQYF
TGCGCCAGCAGCCTTGCGGGAGGGTCCGACTCGAGGGAGACCCAGTACTTC
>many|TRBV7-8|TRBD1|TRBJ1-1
CASSSSGDRATEAFF
TGTGCCAGCAGCTCTAGCGGGGACAGGGCCACTGAAGCTTTCTTT